This TCR beta chain originates from a study of blood T cell repertoires in COVID-19. Study information: The analysed material was cDNA or gDNA that came from T cells, B-cell-depleted T cells, or PBMCs.

In the original analysis: For nucleated cells, counts were estimated from reference gene primer amplification. Assay used: immunoSEQ multiplex PCR; TCRdb lists only in-frame clones, some missing. The V and J calls and clone size were taken over from that table, and D and trimming were inferred from the DNA. The sample shows under 150,000 clones, more than 80% of them seen only once. Germline lookup yields CDR1 SGHDT and CDR2 YYEEEE. J gave up 6 bases and V 3 bases, and 5 bases lay outside the gene matches. This CDR3 is built from 14 residues. The V gene is TRBV5-6, the J gene TRBJ1-1; 10 bases fit TRBD1. The TCR was taken from a human donor with acute or convalescent COVID-19. The donor label of this sample is uncertain. Sequences were obtained from peripheral blood. As DNA, the CDR3 is TGTGCCAGCAGCTGGACAGGGGGGTACGCTGAAGCTTTCTTT. This gives the protein CASSWTGGYAEAFF.